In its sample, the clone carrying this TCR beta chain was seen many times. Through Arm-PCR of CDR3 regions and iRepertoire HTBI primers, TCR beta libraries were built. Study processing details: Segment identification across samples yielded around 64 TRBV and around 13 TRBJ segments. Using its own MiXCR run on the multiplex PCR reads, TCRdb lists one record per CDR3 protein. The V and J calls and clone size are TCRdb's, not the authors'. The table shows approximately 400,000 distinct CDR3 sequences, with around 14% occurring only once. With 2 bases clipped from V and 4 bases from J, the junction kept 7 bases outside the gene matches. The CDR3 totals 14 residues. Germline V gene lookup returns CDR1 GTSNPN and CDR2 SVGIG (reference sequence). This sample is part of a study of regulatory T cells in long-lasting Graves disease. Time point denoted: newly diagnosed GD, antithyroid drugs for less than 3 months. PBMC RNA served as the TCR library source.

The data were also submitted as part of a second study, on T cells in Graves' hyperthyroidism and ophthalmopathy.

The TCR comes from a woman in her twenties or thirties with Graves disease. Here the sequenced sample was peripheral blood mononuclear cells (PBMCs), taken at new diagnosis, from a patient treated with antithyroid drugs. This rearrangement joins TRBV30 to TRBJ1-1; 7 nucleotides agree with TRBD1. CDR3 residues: CAWSPDREGTEAFF. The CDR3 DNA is TGTGCCTGGAGTCCAGACAGGGAGGGCACTGAAGCTTTCTTT.